These 7 T cell receptor beta chains share one sample of origin, sequenced in a study of blood T cells in healthy people across ages. Using a J-beta primer mix together with a sample-barcoded 5' primer, a second PCR was run for roughly 7 to 11 cycles. TCRdb independently ran MiXCR on the 5' RACE reads; one entry per CDR3 protein. Found here are about 780,000 distinct CDR3 sequences, less than 60% of them singletons; the top ten hold approximately 18%. Sequenced material: blood. The receptors come from an elderly man in good health.

The V gene is TRBV27, the J gene TRBJ2-1; perhaps TRBD1 as D (6 bases). Germline CDR1 is MNHEY and CDR2 is SMNVEV (reference sequence). The V gene lost 5 bases and the J gene lost 4 bases, with 12 bases spanning the gap. The CDR3 extends over 14 amino acids. CDR3 residues: CASSIRQAYNEQFF. The CDR3 DNA sequence: TGTGCCAGCAGTATTAGACAGGCGTACAATGAGCAGTTCTTC.

The rearrangement joins TRBV18 to TRBJ2-5; 8 nucleotides align to TRBD2. There are 15 residues in the CDR3. Per the germline V gene, CDR1 is KGHSH and CDR2 is LQKENI. With V trimmed by 3 bases and J by 9 bases, 12 bases remained unmatched. This chain's CDR3 is CASSPLLAALPAQYF. CDR3 sequence (DNA): TGTGCCAGCTCACCCCTACTAGCGGCTCTTCCGGCCCAGTACTTC. Full variable domain (rest looked up from reference TRBV18 and TRBJ2-5): NAGVMQNPRHLVRRRGQEARLRCSPMKGHSHVYWYRQLPEEGLKFMVYLQKENIIDESGMPKERFSAEFPKEGPSILRIQQVVRGDSAAYFCASSPLLAALPAQYFGPGTRLLVL.

The chain has TRBV20-1 and TRBJ2-7; TRBD2 might be the D (6 bases). The V gene lost 2 bases and the J gene lost 7 bases, with 27 bases spanning the gap. In germline, CDR1 is DFQATT, CDR2 SNEGSKA (reference sequence). The CDR3 length is 17 residues. CDR3 region: CSARRTGGESSYNEQYF. The CDR3 DNA is TGCAGTGCTAGAAGGACTGGCGGGGAAAGCTCCTACAATGAGCAGTACTTC.

This sequence joins TRBV20-1 and TRBJ2-1, with 10 bases matching TRBD2. This CDR3 has 15 residues. The V segment lost 2 bases and the J segment 7 bases; nucleotides outside the gene matches: 8. Germline V gene lookup returns CDR1 DFQATT and CDR2 SNEGSKA (reference sequence). CDR3: CSARKREGQGNEQFF. CDR3 nucleotides: TGCAGTGCTAGAAAGCGGGAGGGCCAGGGTAATGAGCAGTTCTTC.

The genes are TRBV7-2 and TRBJ2-5; D is unresolved. This CDR3 comprises 15 residues. The germline V gene has CDR1 SGHTA and CDR2 FQGNSA. With 0 bases removed from V and 1 base from J, the gap between germline ends came to 9 bases. The DNA for the CDR3 is TGTGCCAGCAGCTTAGCGAGGTCCGCCCAAGAGACCCAGTACTTC. It codes for CASSLARSAQETQYF.

The J gene is TRBJ2-3, the V gene TRBV13, with D perhaps TRBD2 (6 bases). The V gene lost 8 bases and the J gene lost 5 bases, with 8 bases spanning the gap. Germline lookup yields CDR1 PRHDT and CDR2 FYEKMQ (reference sequence). The CDR3 is made up of 11 amino acids. The CDR3 DNA reads TGTGCCAGCCAGGGAGGAGATACGCAGTATTTT. Protein: CASQGGDTQYF.

This clonotype was observed a handful of times. The rearrangement joins TRBV20-1 to TRBJ1-2; TRBD1 is a possible D gene (5 bases). Germline CDR1 reads DFQATT; CDR2 reads SNEGSKA (reference sequence). Deletions cut 0 bases from V and 3 bases from J, with 14 bases between. The length of the CDR3 is 15 residues. CDR3 DNA: TGCAGTGCTAGAGATAGGGCACGGGGGGACTATGGCTACACCTTC. Protein: CSARDRARGDYGYTF.